This TCR beta chain originates from a study of shared clonotypes between healthy human individuals. Study in general: CD4 naive and memory got three plates each, CD8 naive two, CD8 memory one.

Only in-frame clones appear in the TCRdb table, and some are missing; sequencing was by immunoSEQ multiplex PCR. Found here are roughly 500,000 clones, around 95% of them singletons; the top ten hold about 0.067%. Study-level points and caveats: Richness estimates generally favored naive over memory subsets.

Note on this clone: Antigen: not known.

The CDR3 length is 11 residues. From germline, CDR1 is SGHTA and CDR2 FQGNSA. With 5 bases removed from V and 6 bases from J, the gap between germline ends came to 5 bases. The specimen sequenced was naive CD4+ T cells sorted from blood. The subset denotes: CD45RA+ positively selected. The clonotype comes from a woman between 25 and 40 years old in good health. This chain joins TRBV7-2 and TRBJ2-4; no clear D. The DNA for the CDR3 is TGTGCCAGCAGCGTGTTAAACATTCAGTACTTC. Its translation is CASSVLNIQYF.